The rows below give T cell receptor beta chains drawn from one sample of a study of cytomegalovirus exposure and HLA in healthy donors. Libraries were prepared by immunoSEQ multiplex PCR; TCRdb keeps only in-frame clonotypes and omits some of them. This table holds roughly 180,000 clones, about 85% found once. The sequenced sample consisted of PBMCs. These receptors were taken from a woman aged 50 to 60 in good health and CMV-seropositive. Both conserved end residues are part of each CDR3. Fields, in order: V gene, J gene, CDR3 length, clone size, D gene, CDR3 DNA, CDR3 protein. A D gene is named only where the DNA matches it firmly. Some rows have no size entry. The others give once, few or many, or a class for an expanded clone.

>TRBV4-2|TRBJ1-1|13|NA|TRBD1
TGTGCCAGCAGCCAAGAACAGGGGGCCAAAGCTTTCTTT
CASSQEQGAKAFF
>TRBV7-2|TRBJ2-7|12|NA|NA
TGTGCCAGCAGCTTAGCTCACTACGAGCAGTACTTC
CASSLAHYEQYF
>TRBV30|TRBJ2-3|16|NA|TRBD1
TGTGCCTGGAGCCGATCCCGGACAGGACGCACAGATACGCAGTATTTT
CAWSRSRTGRTDTQYF
>TRBV2|TRBJ2-5|13|NA|NA
TGTGCCAGCAGTGAAATGGGCGGGGAGACCCAGTACTTC
CASSEMGGETQYF
>TRBV7-8|TRBJ2-2|14|once|NA
TGTGCCAGCAGCTCGACAGGTTCCCCCGGGGAGCTGTTTTTT
CASSSTGSPGELFF
>TRBV18|TRBJ2-7|13|NA|NA
TGTGCCAGCTCACCAACCGGGTGGTACGAGCAGTACTTC
CASSPTGWYEQYF
>TRBV4-1|TRBJ2-7|16|once|NA
TGCGCCAGCAGCCAAGGAGGGCGGGGATTAACCTACGAGCAGTACTTC
CASSQGGRGLTYEQYF
>TRBV7-2|TRBJ2-1|16|few|TRBD2
TGTGCCAGCAGCTCGAAGACTAGCGGGGGGGCCAATGAGCAGTTCTTC
CASSSKTSGGANEQFF
>TRBV6-5|TRBJ1-5|15|NA|NA
TGTGCCAGCAGCTACCCCCCGCGGTGCAATCAGCCCCAGCATTTT
CASSYPPRCNQPQHF
>TRBV6-1|TRBJ2-1|13|NA|NA
TGTGCCAGCAGTGAACACTCCTACAATGAGCAGTTCTTC
CASSEHSYNEQFF